The clone carrying this TCR beta chain was picked up one time. Antigen unknown. The CDR3 contains 16 residues. Profiling relied on immunoSEQ multiplex PCR, and the TCRdb table lists in-frame clones only, not all of them. The sample consists of some 160,000 clones, around nine tenths of them appearing once. The data belong to a study of T cell responses to AZD1222 COVID-19 vaccine. Whole-study results and caveats: The study identified only five to seven AZD1222 recipients as seropositive at baseline. Repertoires were sampled only after the peak T cell response.

This receptor was taken from an adult in good health. Here the sequenced sample was peripheral blood, taken on day 0 of AZD1222 vaccination. The rearrangement uses TRBV21-1 and TRBJ2-1; TRBD2 is the table's D call and was not checked against the DNA. TRBV21-1 is termed a pseudogene. CDR3 loop: CASSKSPSGTYNEQFF. As DNA, the CDR3 is TGTGCCAGCAGCAAATCCCCTAGCGGAACTTACAATGAGCAGTTCTTC.